This TCR beta chain originates from a study of cytomegalovirus exposure and HLA in healthy donors. On the study more broadly: The 120 or so validation repertoires were reported in a later analysis to have been generated on the same platform as the roughly 670 first-cohort repertoires.

Donors were drawn from the roughly 120-subject validation cohort, separate from the approximately 700-subject first cohort. Regarding this clone: What it binds is unknown.

General study points: First-cohort TCR clusters tended to co-occur in the 90 to 150 validation repertoires, a later analysis found. The study recorded over 150 TCR beta chains that were cytomegalovirus-associated.

This table comes from immunoSEQ multiplex PCR, and its TCRdb copy is limited to in-frame clones, with some not included. Of about 130,000 clones listed, over 90% are singletons. This clonotype originated in a woman aged 18-29 years in good health and CMV-seronegative. The sample comprised PBMCs.

Here the CDR3 reads CAITERAAYANYGYTF. The DNA of the CDR3 is TGTGCCATCACAGAGAGGGCCGCCTATGCTAACTATGGCTACACCTTC. The chain employs TRBV10-3 and TRBJ1-2, with unresolved D. Trimming pared 7 bases from V and 0 bases from J, leaving 18 bases between. Germline loops: CDR1 ENHRY, CDR2 SYGVKD. CDR3 length: 16 residues.